One and the same sample provided the 14 T cell receptor beta chains below, sequenced in a study of cytomegalovirus exposure and HLA in healthy donors. 60 Vbeta and 13 Jbeta primers were used in PCR. The table came from immunoSEQ multiplex PCR; TCRdb's copy has only in-frame clones and leaves some out. Its table records about 48,000 clones. Sequencing input: PBMCs. The receptor set was obtained from a male donor in good health and CMV-seropositive.

The chain has TRBV27 and TRBJ2-7; possibly TRBD1 for D (6 bases). Trimming took 3 bases from V and 3 from J, leaving 9 bases between them. Germline values: CDR1 MNHEY, CDR2 SMNVEV (reference sequence). This CDR3 has 13 residues. This chain's CDR3 is CASSLGTIYEQYF. The CDR3 nucleotides are TGTGCCAGCAGTTTGGGGACAATCTACGAGCAGTACTTC.

The chain is built from TRBV18 and TRBJ2-5; D is uncertain. Per the germline V gene, CDR1 is KGHSH and CDR2 is LQKENI. CDR3 length equals 15 residues. V lost 2 bases and J 0 bases, leaving 10 bases between the germline ends. DNA for the CDR3: TGTGCCAGCTCACCAGGAGTTGCAGACCAAGAGACCCAGTACTTC. Its protein is CASSPGVADQETQYF. Drawing the rest from reference TRBV18 and TRBJ2-5, the complete variable domain is NAGVMQNPRHLVRRRGQEARLRCSPMKGHSHVYWYRQLPEEGLKFMVYLQKENIIDESGMPKERFSAEFPKEGPSILRIQQVVRGDSAAYFCASSPGVADQETQYFGPGTRLLVL.

This chain joins TRBV7-7 and TRBJ2-1; 10 nucleotides align to TRBD2. The ends lost 5 bases at V and 3 bases at J; junction bases unmatched: 4. The CDR3 covers 15 residues. In germline, CDR1 is SSHAT, CDR2 FNYEAQ (reference sequence). The CDR3 sequence: CASSVGLASYNEQFF. For the CDR3, the DNA is TGTGCCAGCAGCGTGGGACTAGCGAGCTACAATGAGCAGTTCTTC.

The chain uses TRBV15 and TRBJ1-2; 8 bases match TRBD1. Germline loops: CDR1 LNHNV, CDR2 YYDKDF (reference sequence). The CDR3 contains 15 residues. V dropped 1 base and J dropped 7; count of bases not matched to a gene: 8. CDR3 DNA sequence: TGTGCCACCAGCAGAGGGGGACAGGTGTTAGGTGGCTACACCTTC. Translating gives CATSRGGQVLGGYTF.

The CDR3 DNA reads TGTGCCAGCAGTGATTTTCCGAACAGCCTTGAAGCTTTCTTT. Translating gives CASSDFPNSLEAFF. The chain is built from TRBV6-1 and TRBJ1-1; D is undetermined. Germline V gene lookup returns CDR1 MNHNS and CDR2 SASEGT. V shed 3 bases and J shed 7 bases, with 15 bases lying between them. The CDR3 runs 14 residues.

The V and J genes are TRBV30 and TRBJ2-5, with 7 bases identical to TRBD2. This CDR3 has 14 residues. Per the germline V gene, CDR1 is GTSNPN and CDR2 is SVGIG (reference sequence). Trimming took 3 bases from V and 4 from J; bases not matched to a gene: 8. For the CDR3, the DNA is TGTGCCTGGAGGCTGGGCGGGGGAGGAGAGACCCAGTACTTC. It encodes CAWRLGGGGETQYF.

A note on this clone: This sample also contains other DNA sequences that code for the same CDR3. The chain employs TRBV6-5 and TRBJ2-7, with 9 bases lining up with TRBD1. Germline loops: CDR1 MNHEY, CDR2 SVGAGI. The V gene end was trimmed by 5 bases and the J gene end by 0 bases; junction bases not matched to a gene: 2. This CDR3 is 14 amino acids long. The CDR3 DNA follows: TGTGCCAGCAGTCGACAGGGGGGCTCCTACGAGCAGTACTTC. This codes for CASSRQGGSYEQYF.

The chain joins TRBV4-3 to TRBJ2-1; 9 bases align to TRBD2. J gave up 4 bases and V 4 bases, and 11 bases lay outside the gene matches. Germline CDR1 is LGHNA and CDR2 is YSLEER. The CDR3 spans 17 residues. CDR3 sequence reads: CASSPKGPAGGYNEQFF. CDR3 coding DNA: TGCGCCAGCAGCCCGAAGGGCCCAGCGGGAGGTTACAATGAGCAGTTCTTC.

This chain uses TRBV18 with TRBJ1-3; D gene ambiguous. The CDR3 is 12 amino acids. Germline loops: CDR1 KGHSH, CDR2 LQKENI. V was trimmed by 3 bases and J by 4 bases, leaving 4 bases between them. CDR3 sequence: CASSPEGNTIYF. DNA of the CDR3: TGTGCCAGCTCACCGGAGGGAAACACCATATATTTT.

The chain uses TRBV27 and TRBJ1-5; 9 nucleotides agree with TRBD1. CDR3 length: 16 amino acids. From germline, CDR1 is MNHEY and CDR2 SMNVEV (reference sequence). J gave up 6 bases and V 8 bases, and 14 bases lay outside the gene matches. The CDR3 coding sequence is TGTGCCAGCCGGAGGTATACAGGGGGCGCAGGTCAGCCCCAGCATTTT. It is translated as CASRRYTGGAGQPQHF.

The chain uses TRBV7-8 and TRBJ2-7, with D tentatively TRBD1 (6 bases). V lost 5 bases to trimming and J lost 4 bases, with 15 bases between them. The CDR3 covers 14 residues. Germline CDR1 is SGHVS and CDR2 is FQNEAQ. The CDR3 nucleotides read TGTGCCAGCAGCGCCAGTGACGGACAGTACGAGCAGTACTTC. Its protein product is CASSASDGQYEQYF. Full variable domain (remainder filled in from reference TRBV7-8 and TRBJ2-7): GAGVSQSPRYKVAKRGQDVALRCDPISGHVSLFWYQQALGQGPEFLTYFQNEAQLDKSGLPSDRFFAERPEGSVSTLKIQRTQQEDSAVYLCASSASDGQYEQYFGPGTRLTVT.

This chain joins TRBV7-2 and TRBJ1-5; D is perhaps TRBD1 (6 bases). The V gene lost 5 bases and the J gene lost 5 bases, with 10 bases spanning the gap. Looked up from germline, CDR1 is SGHTA and CDR2 is FQGNSA. CDR3 size: 13 residues. For the CDR3, the DNA is TGTGCCAGCAGCCCCCGGACAGATCAGCCCCAGCATTTT. Translation gives CASSPRTDQPQHF.

The J gene is TRBJ2-5, the V gene TRBV11-1, with D possibly matching TRBD1 (6 bases). The J call may be in error: the DNA end matches TRBJ2-7 better. The germline V gene has CDR1 SGHAT and CDR2 FQDESV (reference sequence). This CDR3 has 15 amino acids. The CDR3 nucleotides read TGTGCCAGCAGCACCCCCACAGGGATGGGCTACGAGCAGTACTTC. Its protein product is CASSTPTGMGYEQYF.

The V call is TRBV4-3, the J call TRBJ1-1; maybe TRBD1 (5 bases). Germline V lookup: CDR1 LGHNA, CDR2 YSLEER. This CDR3 comprises 13 residues. V lost 4 bases, J lost 1 base, and 7 bases lay in between. CDR3 sequence (DNA): TGCGCCAGCAGCCGAACAGGGAACACTGAAGCTTTCTTT. The encoded protein is CASSRTGNTEAFF.